The present T cell receptor beta chain was sequenced within a study of blood T cell repertoires in COVID-19. Study background: COVID-19 samples collected from the United States, Italy and Spain covered acute and convalescent phases. In each case, the material was cDNA or gDNA derived from T cells, B-cell-depleted T cells, or PBMCs.

The CDR3 is 14 residues long. Deletions cut 1 base from V and 1 base from J, with 10 bases between. Germline lookup yields CDR1 GTSNPN and CDR2 SVGIG (reference sequence). Those who participated ranged in age from roughly 18 to 89 years and resided in about two dozen US areas. Per the study methods: How many nucleated cells were present was estimated from reference gene primer amplification. Repertoires were generated with immunoSEQ multiplex PCR, while TCRdb's copy carries only in-frame clones and drops some. D and trimming come from the DNA, and the V and J calls and clone size come from that table. The table lists some 220,000 clones, more than 80% of them singletons, with 3% to 4.5% in the top ten.

V and J are TRBV30 and TRBJ1-2, with no clear D. The origin of this receptor is a woman aged 40 to 50 with acute COVID-19. Sequenced material: PBMCs or T cells enriched from blood (not recorded which). CDR3 nucleotide sequence: TGTGCCTGGAGTGGTACAGTAATTAACTATGGCTACACCTTC. This codes for CAWSGTVINYGYTF.